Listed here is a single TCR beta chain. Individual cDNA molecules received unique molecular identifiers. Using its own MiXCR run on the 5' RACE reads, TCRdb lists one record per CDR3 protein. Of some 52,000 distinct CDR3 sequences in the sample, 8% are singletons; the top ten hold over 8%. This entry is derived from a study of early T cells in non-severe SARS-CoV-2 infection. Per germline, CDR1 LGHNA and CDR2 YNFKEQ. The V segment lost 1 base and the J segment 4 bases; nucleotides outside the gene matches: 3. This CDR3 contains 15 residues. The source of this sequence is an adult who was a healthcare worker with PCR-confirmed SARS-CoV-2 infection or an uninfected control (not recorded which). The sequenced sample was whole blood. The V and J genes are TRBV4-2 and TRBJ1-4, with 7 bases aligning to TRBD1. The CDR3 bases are TGTGCCAGCAGCCAAGGGACAGGCAGTAATGAAAAACTGTTTTTT. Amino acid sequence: CASSQGTGSNEKLFF.